This T cell receptor beta chain appears in the sequencing data of a study of T cell repertoires in cytomegalovirus infection. Study-level information: It was the public TCR beta signatures that indicated both CMV infection and matching HLA type.

A note on this clonotype: Antigen specificity is unknown. Its ends do not fully match the called genes, so a read error is possible.

Regarding the study as a whole: Predominance within the ex vivo response was attributable to HLA-C-restricted CMV-specific TCR beta clonotypes. Cumulated frequencies of public TCR beta families served to identify carriers of CMV plus the relevant HLA.

Germline CDR1 and CDR2: SEHNR and FQNEAQ (reference sequence). The CDR3 spans 17 residues. One entry per CDR3 protein results from TCRdb running MiXCR on the reads. The repertoire holds some 440,000 distinct CDR3 sequences, with approximately 31% as singletons. The TCR comes from a human donor in good health (CMV status not recorded). Some clones in this sample may be carry-over from other donors' samples. The sequencing input was PBMCs. The chain is built from TRBV7-9 and TRBJ2-5, with TRBD2 matching over 7 bases. DNA for the CDR3: TGTACCAGCAGCTCGAACCGGGGGGACGGCCTGTCGGAGACCCAGTACTTC. Its protein product is CTSSSNRGDGLSETQYF.